Sequencing of this T cell receptor (beta chain) was carried out in a study of regulatory T cells in long-lasting Graves disease. As for time point: newly diagnosed GD, antithyroid drugs for less than 3 months. There was RNA extracted from PBMCs, and the TCR library was made from it. Graves' disease was diagnosed by American Thyroid Association guidelines. Blood from the periphery, 8 to 9.5 milliliters in all, was drawn into EDTA tubes. Ten or more counts support this clonotype. According to the study, TCR beta libraries were built with iRepertoire HTBI primers and CDR3-region Arm-PCR. TCRdb reprocessed the multiplex PCR reads with MiXCR, giving one entry per CDR3 protein. The data show under 400,000 distinct CDR3 sequences, roughly a sixth seen once. This sample also appeared in a second study, on T cells in Graves' hyperthyroidism and ophthalmopathy.

The material sequenced was peripheral blood mononuclear cells (PBMCs), taken at new diagnosis, from a patient treated with antithyroid drugs. The receptor was derived from a middle-aged man with Graves disease.

The CDR3: CASSVDPGTVVFF. The CDR3 nucleotides are TGTGCCAGCAGCGTAGATCCTGGGACTGTTGTTTTCTTT. The chain is built from TRBV9 and TRBJ1-1; D may be TRBD1 (5 bases). V was cut by 0 bases and J by 13 bases, with 16 bases left in between. This CDR3 spans 13 amino acids. Germline CDR1 is SGDLS and CDR2 is YYNGEE.